The entry below gives a single T cell receptor beta chain sequence along with its context. Its antigen is still unknown. Nothing much larger sits one base from this clone, and base qualities are not available. This entry is derived from a study of memory CD8 T cells in hepatitis C reinfection (dated by TCRdb to 2016 to 2017). Regarding the study in general: Among the donors, a few cleared two back-to-back HCV infections on their own, whereas two got rid of a primary infection but ended up chronically infected after reinfection. Previously published longitudinal data on tetramer+ CD8 T cell frequency were used to select the peak reinfection time point. In the reinfection study, participants who had previously resolved an HCV infection were followed up every 3 months. An HCV reinfection was defined as a positive HCV RNA test that came after two negative tests taken at least 60 days apart. The study tracked the TCR beta repertoire of virus-specific CD8 T cells longitudinally across an HCV reinfection episode in five donors. Several reinfection cases with stored pre-reinfection samples were identified between the late 2000s and the early 2010s. Peak reinfection samples were obtained 3 to 8 weeks after detection of reinfection. Overall study results and their limits: Because the study included only 4 to 6 donors, definitive conclusions about public clonotypes linked to secondary clearance could not be reached.

V drops 4 bases and J drops 7 bases, leaving 11 bases in between. For CDR1 and CDR2, the germline V gene lists MGHRA and YSYEKL. The CDR3 runs 13 residues from the cysteine to the phenylalanine. CDR3 DNA only is kept here, 39 bases in frame from base 1. The library was prepared using the immunoSEQ multiplex PCR assay. Genomic DNA was extracted from the sorted cells, and Adaptive Biotechnologies' automated high-throughput method was used to sequence the TCR beta V, D and J regions. A two-step, bias-controlled multiplex PCR was used to amplify CDR3 regions. Amplified TCR beta libraries were sequenced on an Illumina instrument. The authors' pipeline ran thus. Demultiplexed reads were processed to reduce amplification and sequencing bias, and CDR3 sequences were assigned to gene families using the IMGT database. ImmunoSEQ software version 2.0 was used to analyze repertoire data. Out-of-frame sequences and sequences containing stop codons in the CDR3 were removed from the clonotype lists. Clonotypes with a frequency below 0.01% were excluded because such clonotypes corresponded to less than one cell. To get richness, observed richness was divided by input cell number, while evenness came from dividing Shannon entropy by log observed richness. To measure repertoire diversity and how similar the repertoire was between time points, Simpson diversity and Morisita-Horn overlap indices were applied. Clonotypes were sorted into dominant (>1%), sub-dominant (0.5-0.99%), low abundance (0.1-0.49%) or lowest abundance (<0.1%) groups. For the germline index, total nucleotide additions were subtracted from total CDR3 length, and that difference was then divided by total CDR3 length. What TCRdb holds here is the immuneACCESS table cut down to in-frame rearrangements. Part of the clones is not present; checked against another copy, under half of the missing clones reflect an unresolved V gene, and the others are unexplained. V and J calls and clone size are those listed in that table; D and trimming were worked out from the DNA. A total of over 35,000 clones appear in this sample, roughly 90% of them only once. The ten largest clones capture 0.95% to 1.5% of the sample.

The time point tag for this specimen amounts to: peak reinfection, 3 to 8 weeks after reinfection detection. The sorted cells were sequenced directly ex vivo, without any in vitro expansion ahead of TCR sequencing. The donors, who were people who inject drugs, were enrolled in the Montreal Acute Hepatitis C Cohort Study (HEPCO) in Canada. As controls, total naive CD8 T cells, sorted as viable CD3+ CD8+ CD45RO-, were obtained from two donors at each of the three reinfection time points. Before sorting, cryopreserved peripheral blood mononuclear cells were thawed and used as the source for purifying CD8 T cells. The MACS CD8+ T cell Isolation Kit was used to enrich CD8 T cells through negative selection. A BD FACSAria II sorter with FACSDiva software was used for cell sorting, and FlowJo was used for data analysis.

Rearrangement joined TRBV4-1 to TRBJ2-4, with no reliable assignment of the D segment. The source material was naive CD8+ T cells sorted from blood. What the cell subset or site label conveys for this sample: total naive CD8+CD45RO- T cells. The sequence derives from a young man with hepatitis C virus infection. The CDR3 reads CASSRVGSNIQYF. DNA sequence: TGCGCCAGCAGCCGGGTGGGCAGTAACATTCAGTACTTC.